The 6 T cell receptor beta chains below were found in one sample sequenced in a study of human T cells and chemical hapten exposure. MiXCR was run by TCRdb on the RACE reads, yielding one entry per CDR3 protein. Of about 40,000 distinct CDR3 sequences in the sample, 8.9% were seen once. Time point here: patch test 2, 6 weeks after DPC sensitization. As to treatment: therapeutic diphenylcyclopropenone sensitization with weekly scalp DPC. Material: whole blood, obtained in connection with sensitization to the hapten diphenylcyclopropenone (DPC). The receptors stem from a woman between 40 and 55 years old with alopecia areata. Some clones in this sample may be carry-over from other donors' samples.

This clonotype has at least ten counts. The CDR3, as DNA: TGTGCCAGCTCACCACAGCAGGGGGACGCTGAAAAACTGTTTTTT. This gives the protein CASSPQQGDAEKLFF. The chain recombines TRBV18 with TRBJ1-4, with 7 bases fitting TRBD1. Losses at the gene ends were 1 base for V and 7 bases for J; bases not matched to a gene: 6. There are 15 residues in the CDR3. CDR1 and CDR2 (germline): KGHSH, LQKENI.

The table lists this clonotype with many counts. The chain couples TRBV7-2 to TRBJ2-1; 7 bases map to TRBD1. The CDR3 runs to 15 residues. Trimming removed 5 bases from V and 5 bases from J; junction bases left unmatched: 9. From germline, CDR1 is SGHTA and CDR2 FQGNSA. For the CDR3, the DNA is TGTGCCAGCAGCGACAGGGCTCCCTTGAACAATGAGCAGTTCTTC. It encodes CASSDRAPLNNEQFF.

Comments on this clonotype: This clone may be a read error of a much larger clone one base away. This rearrangement joins TRBV30 to TRBJ1-5, with 7 positions matching TRBD1. This CDR3 has 16 residues. J was trimmed by 1 base and V by 3 bases; bases with no gene match: 9. CDR1 and CDR2 (germline): GTSNPN, SVGIG (reference sequence). CDR3 coding DNA: TGTGCCTGGAGGCCGCAGGGGGGATCGAGCAATCAGCCCCAGCATTTT. Its protein is CAWRPQGGSSNQPQHF.

This clonotype was detected ten times or more. The chain employs TRBV12-3 or TRBV12-4 and TRBJ2-5; possibly TRBD2 for D (5 bases). The V and J ends lost 6 bases and 5 bases respectively, with 10 bases between them. The CDR3 is 12 amino acids. The CDR3 DNA follows: TGTGCCAGCAGCCCGGGAAGCGAGACCCAGTACTTC. As protein: CASSPGSETQYF.

This clonotype was recorded at least ten times. J is TRBJ2-5 and V is TRBV12-3 or TRBV12-4; TRBD1 is a possible D gene (6 bases). Trimming took off 7 bases at V and 0 bases at J, with 15 bases between the two ends. The CDR3 totals 15 residues. For the CDR3, the DNA is TGTGCCAGCATAAGGGGCAGGGGCCACCAAGAGACCCAGTACTTC. Encoded protein: CASIRGRGHQETQYF.

This clonotype was detected only once. A read error may explain this, as a much larger clone is one base away. V usage is TRBV2 and J usage is TRBJ1-1, with 7 bases that match TRBD1. The V gene's germline CDR1 is SNHLY and CDR2 FYNNEI. Germline trimming cut 6 bases from V and 4 bases from J; bases unmatched to any gene: 2. The CDR3 is made up of 12 amino acids. CDR3 DNA: TGTGCCAGCAGCCGACAGGGCACTGAAGCTTTCTTT. Protein: CASSRQGTEAFF.